This T cell receptor beta chain stems from a study of vaccination effects on CD4 cells after COVID-19. In the ViraFEST assay, antigen-specific CD4+ clonotypes were identified by expansion after peptide-pool stimulation. Having been cultured for ten to eleven days, the cells underwent CD4+ T cell isolation. Vaccine administered to participants consisted of two doses of either BNT162b2 or mRNA-1273. Each vaccine recipient was nucleocapsid antibody negative and had no prior SARS-CoV-2 infection. Each culture had half its medium swapped for IL-2 medium on days 3 and 7. Regarding this clone: The antigen is unknown.

The repertoire was sequenced with immunoSEQ multiplex PCR; TCRdb's copy has only in-frame clones and lacks some. The table includes around 46,000 clones, 74% detected once. This clonotype originated in a human donor who received a COVID-19 vaccine. The sample here was CD4+ T cells from PBMCs cultured with HCoV-OC43 spike peptides, taken after COVID-19 vaccination. Indicated subset: HCoV-OC43 spike overlapping peptide pool stimulation.

In DNA form, the CDR3 reads TGTGCCAGCAGTGAAGGGGGACAGGGGGCCAAAAACATTCAGTACTTC. This encodes CASSEGGQGAKNIQYF. This chain joins TRBV6-1 and TRBJ2-4; TRBD1 aligns across 10 bases. V lost 1 base and J lost 1; bases outside the gene matches: 1. In germline, CDR1 is MNHNS, CDR2 SASEGT. CDR3 length: 16 residues.